This TCR beta chain comes out of a study of response to subunit inactivated influenza vaccine. The sample holds a few counts of this clonotype. Its antigen is currently unknown. Study results and limitations: The study's authors posited that every seasonal influenza vaccination enlists few new T cells.

Trimming took 9 bases from V and 4 from J, leaving 16 bases between them. This CDR3 is 13 amino acids long. Germline V gene data show CDR1 as SGHKS and CDR2 as YYEKEE (reference sequence). TCRdb re-called the RT-PCR reads through MiXCR, storing one row per CDR3 protein. The sample contains about 650,000 distinct CDR3 sequences, 14% of which appear only once. The chain couples TRBV5-5 to TRBJ1-1; D not resolved. The TCR originated in a man aged 50 or older who received an inactivated influenza vaccine. This material consisted of PBMCs from blood, taken approximately 15 days before vaccination. CDR3 amino acids: CATRKDVGTEAFF. The CDR3 DNA reads as TGTGCCACCAGGAAGGACGTTGGCACTGAAGCTTTCTTT.